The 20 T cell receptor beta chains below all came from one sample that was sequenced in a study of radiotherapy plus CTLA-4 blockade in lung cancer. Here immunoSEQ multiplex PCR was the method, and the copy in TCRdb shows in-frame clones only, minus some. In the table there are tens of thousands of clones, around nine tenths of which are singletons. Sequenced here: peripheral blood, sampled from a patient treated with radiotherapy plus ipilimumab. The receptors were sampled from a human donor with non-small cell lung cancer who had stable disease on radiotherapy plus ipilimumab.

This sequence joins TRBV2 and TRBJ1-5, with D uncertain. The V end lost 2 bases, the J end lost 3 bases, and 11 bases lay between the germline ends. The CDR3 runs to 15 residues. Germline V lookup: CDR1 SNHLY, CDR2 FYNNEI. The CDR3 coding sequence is TGTGCCAGCAGTGAAAGGTCCGGCTCCAATCAGCCCCAGCATTTT. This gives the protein CASSERSGSNQPQHF.

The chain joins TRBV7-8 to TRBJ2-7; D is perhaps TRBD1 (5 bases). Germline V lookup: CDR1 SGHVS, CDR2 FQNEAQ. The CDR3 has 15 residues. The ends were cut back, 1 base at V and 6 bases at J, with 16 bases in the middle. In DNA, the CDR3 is TGTGCCAGCAGCTTAGAGGGCAGGGCGCAGCCCGAGCAGTACTTC. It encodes CASSLEGRAQPEQYF.

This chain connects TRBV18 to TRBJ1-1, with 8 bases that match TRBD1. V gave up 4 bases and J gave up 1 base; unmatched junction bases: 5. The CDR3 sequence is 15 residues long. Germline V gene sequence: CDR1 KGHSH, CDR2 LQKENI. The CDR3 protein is CASSQGQGSNTEAFF. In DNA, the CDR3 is TGTGCCAGCTCACAAGGACAGGGATCGAACACTGAAGCTTTCTTT.

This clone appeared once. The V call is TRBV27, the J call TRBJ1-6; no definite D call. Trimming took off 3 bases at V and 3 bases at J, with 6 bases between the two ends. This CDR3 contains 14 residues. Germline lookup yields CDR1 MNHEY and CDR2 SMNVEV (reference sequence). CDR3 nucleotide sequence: TGTGCCAGCAGTTTTGGTCGCTATAATTCACCCCTCCACTTT. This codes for CASSFGRYNSPLHF.

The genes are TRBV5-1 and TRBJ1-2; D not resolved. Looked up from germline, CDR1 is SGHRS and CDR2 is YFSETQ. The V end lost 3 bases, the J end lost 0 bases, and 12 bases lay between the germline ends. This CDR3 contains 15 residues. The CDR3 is CASSSGRQANYGYTF. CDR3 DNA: TGCGCCAGCAGCTCCGGCAGGCAAGCTAACTATGGCTACACCTTC.

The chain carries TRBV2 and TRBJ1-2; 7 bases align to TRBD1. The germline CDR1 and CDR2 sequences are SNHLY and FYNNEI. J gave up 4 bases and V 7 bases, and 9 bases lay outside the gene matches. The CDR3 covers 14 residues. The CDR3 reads CASIRNRGSYGYTF. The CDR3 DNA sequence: TGTGCCAGCATTAGGAACAGGGGAAGCTATGGCTACACCTTC.

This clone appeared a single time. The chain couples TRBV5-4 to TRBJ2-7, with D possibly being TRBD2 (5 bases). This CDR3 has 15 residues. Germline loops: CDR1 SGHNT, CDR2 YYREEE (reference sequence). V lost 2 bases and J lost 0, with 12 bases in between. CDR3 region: CASSFDEGISYEQYF. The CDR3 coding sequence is TGTGCCAGCAGCTTCGACGAGGGAATCTCCTACGAGCAGTACTTC.

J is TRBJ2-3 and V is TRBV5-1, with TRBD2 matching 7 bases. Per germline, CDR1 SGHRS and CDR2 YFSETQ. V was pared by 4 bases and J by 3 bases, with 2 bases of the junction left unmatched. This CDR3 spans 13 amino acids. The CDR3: CASSPGGTDTQYF. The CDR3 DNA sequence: TGCGCCAGCAGCCCCGGGGGGACAGATACGCAGTATTTT.

In DNA, the CDR3 is TGTGCCAGCTCACCACGGGTCCTGAACACTGAAGCTTTCTTT. Residues: CASSPRVLNTEAFF. The chain joins TRBV18 to TRBJ1-1; D remains ambiguous. The germline V and J ends were trimmed by 1 base and 0 bases, with 6 bases remaining between them. The CDR3 has 14 amino acids. CDR1 is KGHSH, CDR2 LQKENI, per germline.

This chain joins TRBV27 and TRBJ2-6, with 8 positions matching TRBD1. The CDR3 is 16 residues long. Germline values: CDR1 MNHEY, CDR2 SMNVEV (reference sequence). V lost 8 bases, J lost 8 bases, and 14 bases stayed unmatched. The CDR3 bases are TGTGCCAGCGGAGATACCGGGACAGGAATTCCCAACGTCCTGACTTTC. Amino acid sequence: CASGDTGTGIPNVLTF.

CDR3 region: CASSDSNGEQFF. In DNA, the CDR3 is TGTGCCAGCAGTGACTCGAACGGGGAGCAGTTCTTC. The rearrangement uses TRBV6-4 and TRBJ2-1; D call uncertain. The V gene's germline CDR1 is MRHNA and CDR2 SNTAGT. The CDR3 is made up of 12 amino acids. Trimming left V 0 bases short and J 10 bases short, with 7 bases between.

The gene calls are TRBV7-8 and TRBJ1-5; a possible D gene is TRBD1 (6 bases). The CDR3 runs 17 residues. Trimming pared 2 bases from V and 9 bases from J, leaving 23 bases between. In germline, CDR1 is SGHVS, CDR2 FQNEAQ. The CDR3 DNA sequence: TGTGCCAGCAGCTTAACTCTAACAGGGAAGGTTCAGCCGCCCCAGCATTTT. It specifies CASSLTLTGKVQPPQHF.

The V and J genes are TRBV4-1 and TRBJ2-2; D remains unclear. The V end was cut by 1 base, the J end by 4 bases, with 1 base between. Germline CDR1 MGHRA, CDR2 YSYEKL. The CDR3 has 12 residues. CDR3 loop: CASSQATGELFF. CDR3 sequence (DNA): TGCGCCAGCAGCCAAGCCACCGGGGAGCTGTTTTTT.

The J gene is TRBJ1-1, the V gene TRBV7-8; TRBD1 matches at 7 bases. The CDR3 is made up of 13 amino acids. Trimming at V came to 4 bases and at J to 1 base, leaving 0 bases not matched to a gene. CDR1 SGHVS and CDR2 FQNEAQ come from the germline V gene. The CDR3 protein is CASSSGGNTEAFF. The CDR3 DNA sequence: TGTGCCAGCAGCTCAGGGGGGAACACTGAAGCTTTCTTT.

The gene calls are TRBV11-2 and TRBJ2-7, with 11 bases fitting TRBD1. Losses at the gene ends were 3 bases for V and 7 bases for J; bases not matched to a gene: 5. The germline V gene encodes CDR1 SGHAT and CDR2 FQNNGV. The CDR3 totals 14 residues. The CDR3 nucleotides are TGTGCCAGCAGCTTCGGACAGGGGGCGGGGGAGCAGTACTTC. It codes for CASSFGQGAGEQYF.

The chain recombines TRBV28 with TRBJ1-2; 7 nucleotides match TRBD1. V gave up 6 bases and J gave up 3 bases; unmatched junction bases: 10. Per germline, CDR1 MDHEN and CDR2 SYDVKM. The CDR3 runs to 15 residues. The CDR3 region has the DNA TGTGCCAGCAGACCCCCAGGGGGGATGGACTATGGCTACACCTTC. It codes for CASRPPGGMDYGYTF.

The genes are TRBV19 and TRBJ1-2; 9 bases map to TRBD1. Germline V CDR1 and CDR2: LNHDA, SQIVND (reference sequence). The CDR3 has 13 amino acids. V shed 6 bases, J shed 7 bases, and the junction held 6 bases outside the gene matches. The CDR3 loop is CASRNRDRVGYTF. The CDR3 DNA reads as TGTGCCAGTAGAAACCGGGACAGGGTTGGCTACACCTTC.

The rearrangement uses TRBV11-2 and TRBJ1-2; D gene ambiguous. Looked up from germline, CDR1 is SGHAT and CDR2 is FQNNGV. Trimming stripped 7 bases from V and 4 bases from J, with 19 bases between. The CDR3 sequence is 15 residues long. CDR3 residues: CASIPRRADFYGYTF. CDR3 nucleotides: TGTGCCAGCATCCCCCGCCGGGCGGACTTCTATGGCTACACCTTC.

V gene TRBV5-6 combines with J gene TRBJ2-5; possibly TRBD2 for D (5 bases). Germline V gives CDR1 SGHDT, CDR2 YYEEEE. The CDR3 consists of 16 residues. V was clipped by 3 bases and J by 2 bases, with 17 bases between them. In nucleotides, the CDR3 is TGTGCCAGCAGCTCTTGGTCGGCTAGCATTCAAGAGACCCAGTACTTC. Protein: CASSSWSASIQETQYF.

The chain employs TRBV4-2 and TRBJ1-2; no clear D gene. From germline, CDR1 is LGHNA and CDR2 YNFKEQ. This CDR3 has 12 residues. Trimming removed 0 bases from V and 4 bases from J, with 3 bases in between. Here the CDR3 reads CASSQDAYGYTF. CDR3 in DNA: TGTGCCAGCAGCCAAGATGCCTATGGCTACACCTTC.